This TCR beta chain was recovered during a study of cytomegalovirus exposure and HLA in healthy donors. Data came from immunoSEQ multiplex PCR; TCRdb stores just in-frame clones and leaves some out. This sample carries some 350,000 clones, around 87% of them seen once, and the ten largest clones take 1% to 1.5%. The CDR3 totals 11 residues. The germline V gene has CDR1 SQVTM and CDR2 ANQGSEA. The V end was cut by 6 bases, the J end by 7 bases, with 9 bases between. The chain joins TRBV29-1 to TRBJ2-2; D is unclear. The sequenced sample consisted of PBMCs. The TCR was taken from a woman aged 25 to 39 in good health and CMV-seropositive. CDR3 in DNA: TGCAGCGTGCCCTTGAACGGGGAGCTGTTTTTT. Its protein is CSVPLNGELFF.